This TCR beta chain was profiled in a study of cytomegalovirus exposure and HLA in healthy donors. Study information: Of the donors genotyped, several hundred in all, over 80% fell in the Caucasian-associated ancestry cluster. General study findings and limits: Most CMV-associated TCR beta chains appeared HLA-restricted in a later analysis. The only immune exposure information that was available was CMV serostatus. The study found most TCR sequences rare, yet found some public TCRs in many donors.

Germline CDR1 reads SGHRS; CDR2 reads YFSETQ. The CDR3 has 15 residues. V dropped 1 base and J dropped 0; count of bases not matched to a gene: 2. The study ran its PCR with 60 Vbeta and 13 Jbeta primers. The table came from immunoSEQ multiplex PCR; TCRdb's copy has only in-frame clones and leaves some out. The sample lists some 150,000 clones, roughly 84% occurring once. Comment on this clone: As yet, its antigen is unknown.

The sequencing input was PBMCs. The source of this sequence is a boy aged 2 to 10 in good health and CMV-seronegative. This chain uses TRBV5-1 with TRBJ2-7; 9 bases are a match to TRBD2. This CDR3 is CASSLRTSDSYEQYF. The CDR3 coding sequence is TGCGCCAGCAGCTTGCGGACTAGCGACTCCTACGAGCAGTACTTC. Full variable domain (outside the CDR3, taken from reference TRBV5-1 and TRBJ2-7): KAGVTQTPRYLIKTRGQQVTLSCSPISGHRSVSWYQQTPGQGLQFLFEYFSETQRNKGNFPGRFSGRQFSNSRSEMNVSTLELGDSALYLCASSLRTSDSYEQYFGPGTRLTVT.